These T cell receptor beta chains were read from a single sample in a study of patients and donors after allogeneic stem cell transplantation. TCRdb independently ran MiXCR on the RT-PCR reads; one entry per CDR3 protein. The data contain a few hundred thousand distinct CDR3 sequences, 38% of them singletons. The specimen was blood, either unsorted or a sorted T cell fraction (not recorded which). These receptors all come from a human donor who was either an allogeneic HSCT recipient or a stem cell or donor lymphocyte infusion donor (not recorded which). It is not recorded whose cells these are; they may come from a transplant donor. Each CDR3 is given with its conserved first and last residue. The order of the fields is clone size, V gene, D gene, J gene, CDR3 DNA, CDR3 protein. A D gene is named only where the DNA matches it firmly. The size field is filled for only some rows; it gives once, few, many or a size class.

clone size: -
V gene: TRBV18
D gene: -
J gene: TRBJ1-6
CDR3 DNA: TGTGCCAGCTCACCAGCTGGACGGGGCAATTCACCCCTCCACTTT
CDR3 protein: CASSPAGRGNSPLHF

clone size: few
V gene: TRBV20-1
D gene: -
J gene: TRBJ1-6
CDR3 DNA: TGCAGTGCTCTAGAAGGGTTGGGACACTATAATTCACCCCTCCACTTT
CDR3 protein: CSALEGLGHYNSPLHF

clone size: -
V gene: TRBV4-1
D gene: TRBD1
J gene: TRBJ1-1
CDR3 DNA: TGCGCCAGCAGGGCCCCCGGACAGGGGGCAATCACTGAAGCTTTCTTT
CDR3 protein: CASRAPGQGAITEAFF

clone size: -
V gene: TRBV5-1
D gene: -
J gene: TRBJ2-3
CDR3 DNA: TGCGCCAGCAGCCCAAGCGTATTAGGGGGTTTCACAGATACGCAGTATTTT
CDR3 protein: CASSPSVLGGFTDTQYF

clone size: -
V gene: TRBV6-4
D gene: -
J gene: TRBJ2-6
CDR3 DNA: TGTGCCAGTTCTCAGGGTACTGGGGCCAACGTCCTGACTTTC
CDR3 protein: CASSQGTGANVLTF

clone size: -
V gene: TRBV20-1
D gene: -
J gene: TRBJ1-2
CDR3 DNA: TGCAGTGCTAGACCTGCGACGGCTGATGGCTACACCTTC
CDR3 protein: CSARPATADGYTF

clone size: -
V gene: TRBV5-1
D gene: -
J gene: TRBJ1-2
CDR3 DNA: TGCGCCAGCAGCTTGCGTCCGGGACCCTTGGGCTACACCTTC
CDR3 protein: CASSLRPGPLGYTF

clone size: few
V gene: TRBV4-2
D gene: -
J gene: TRBJ2-3
CDR3 DNA: TGTGCCAGCAGCCAAGATTCTGACCTCGAGAAGTATTTT
CDR3 protein: CASSQDSDLEKYF

clone size: -
V gene: TRBV20-1
D gene: TRBD2
J gene: TRBJ2-1
CDR3 DNA: TGCAGTGCTCGCTTTAGCGGGGGGGCGAGCAATGAGCAGTTCTTC
CDR3 protein: CSARFSGGASNEQFF

clone size: -
V gene: TRBV24-1
D gene: TRBD1
J gene: TRBJ1-5
CDR3 DNA: TGTGCCACCAGTGATTTAGCTCGGACAGGGATTTGCAATCAGCCCCAGCATTTT
CDR3 protein: CATSDLARTGICNQPQHF

clone size: -
V gene: TRBV25-1
D gene: -
J gene: TRBJ1-2
CDR3 DNA: TGTGCCAGCAGTCGAGCAGGGGCTTCCAACTATGGCTACACCTTC
CDR3 protein: CASSRAGASNYGYTF

clone size: few
V gene: TRBV3-1
D gene: -
J gene: TRBJ1-2
CDR3 DNA: TGTGCCAGCCGCCAGGGCCTCTATGGGGCCAACTATGGCTACACCTTC
CDR3 protein: CASRQGLYGANYGYTF

clone size: -
V gene: TRBV12-3/TRBV12-4
D gene: -
J gene: TRBJ2-1
CDR3 DNA: TGTGCCAGCAGTCTCGGACAATTCGGGTTCTTC
CDR3 protein: CASSLGQFGFF

clone size: -
V gene: TRBV10-3
D gene: TRBD1
J gene: TRBJ2-6
CDR3 DNA: TGTGCCATCAGTCGGACAGGAGAATCCTCTGGGGCCAACGTCCTGACTTTC
CDR3 protein: CAISRTGESSGANVLTF

clone size: few
V gene: TRBV20-1
D gene: TRBD1
J gene: TRBJ1-5
CDR3 DNA: TGCAGTGCTAGAGAGGTAGAAACTACAGGGGAACCCCAGCATTTT
CDR3 protein: CSAREVETTGEPQHF

clone size: -
V gene: TRBV5-1
D gene: TRBD1
J gene: TRBJ1-6
CDR3 DNA: TGCGCCAGCAGCCCCTACGGACAGGGTGTTAATTCACCCCTCCACTTT
CDR3 protein: CASSPYGQGVNSPLHF

clone size: -
V gene: TRBV20-1
D gene: -
J gene: TRBJ2-7
CDR3 DNA: TGCAGTGCTACATCCGGGGCAGGGACCTACGAGCAGTACTTC
CDR3 protein: CSATSGAGTYEQYF

clone size: -
V gene: TRBV7-6
D gene: -
J gene: TRBJ2-7
CDR3 DNA: TGTGCCAGCAGCTTAGAGGCCAGGGGAGGCTCCTACGAGCAGTACTTC
CDR3 protein: CASSLEARGGSYEQYF

clone size: -
V gene: TRBV6-5
D gene: TRBD1
J gene: TRBJ2-7
CDR3 DNA: TGTGCCAGCAGTTATTCCGGGACAGAGAGTCTAGGATACGAGCAGTACTTC
CDR3 protein: CASSYSGTESLGYEQYF

clone size: few
V gene: TRBV29-1
D gene: TRBD2
J gene: TRBJ2-1
CDR3 DNA: TGCAGCTATCTAGCGGGGGTCTCTTACAATGAGCAGTTCTTC
CDR3 protein: CSYLAGVSYNEQFF